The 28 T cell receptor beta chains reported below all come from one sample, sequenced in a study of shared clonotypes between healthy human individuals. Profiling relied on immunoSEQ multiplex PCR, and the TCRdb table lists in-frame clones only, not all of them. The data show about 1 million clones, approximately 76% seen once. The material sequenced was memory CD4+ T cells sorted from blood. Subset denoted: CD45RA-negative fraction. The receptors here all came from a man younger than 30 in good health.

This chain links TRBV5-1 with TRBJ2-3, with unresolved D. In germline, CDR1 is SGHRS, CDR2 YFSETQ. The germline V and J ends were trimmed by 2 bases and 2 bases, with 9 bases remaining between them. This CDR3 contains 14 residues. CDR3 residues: CASSLNTLTDTQYF. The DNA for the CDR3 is TGCGCCAGCAGCTTAAACACCCTCACAGATACGCAGTATTTT.

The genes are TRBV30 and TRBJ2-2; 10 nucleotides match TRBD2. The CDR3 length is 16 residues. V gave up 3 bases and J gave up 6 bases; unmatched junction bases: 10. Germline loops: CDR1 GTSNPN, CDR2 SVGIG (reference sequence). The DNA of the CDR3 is TGTGCCTGGAGCCGCGCCGGGACTAGCGAGCCCGGGGAGCTGTTTTTT. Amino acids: CAWSRAGTSEPGELFF.

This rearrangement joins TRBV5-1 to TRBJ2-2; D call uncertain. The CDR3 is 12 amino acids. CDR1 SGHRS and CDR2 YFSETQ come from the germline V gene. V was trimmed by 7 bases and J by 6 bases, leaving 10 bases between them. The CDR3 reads CASAAVAGELFF. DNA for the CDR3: TGCGCCAGCGCGGCAGTAGCCGGGGAGCTGTTTTTT.

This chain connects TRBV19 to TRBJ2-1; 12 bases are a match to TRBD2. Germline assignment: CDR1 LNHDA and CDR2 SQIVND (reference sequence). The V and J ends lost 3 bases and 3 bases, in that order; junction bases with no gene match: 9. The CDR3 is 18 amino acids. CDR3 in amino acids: CASSIFRLAGGLYNEQFF. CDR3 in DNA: TGTGCCAGTAGTATCTTTCGCCTAGCGGGGGGGCTCTACAATGAGCAGTTCTTC.

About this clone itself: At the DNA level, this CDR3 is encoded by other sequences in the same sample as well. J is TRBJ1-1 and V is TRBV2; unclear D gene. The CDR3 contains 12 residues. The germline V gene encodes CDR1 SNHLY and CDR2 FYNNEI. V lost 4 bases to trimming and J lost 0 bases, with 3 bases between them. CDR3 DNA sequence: TGTGCCAGCAGTGTTATGAACACTGAAGCTTTCTTT. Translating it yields CASSVMNTEAFF.

As DNA, the CDR3 is TGTGCCAGCAGCTTAGCGTGGGGCGAGCAGTACTTC. Its translation: CASSLAWGEQYF. V gene TRBV7-2 combines with J gene TRBJ2-7, with unresolved D. Germline V gene data show CDR1 as SGHTA and CDR2 as FQGNSA. The CDR3 length is 12 residues. Trimming stripped 0 bases from V and 6 bases from J, with 6 bases between.

The CDR3 sequence: CASSPRQGFRETQYF. The DNA for the CDR3 is TGTGCCAGCTCACCGCGACAGGGGTTTCGAGAGACCCAGTACTTC. The rearrangement joins TRBV18 to TRBJ2-5, with 8 bases matching TRBD1. This CDR3 comprises 15 residues. V dropped 3 bases and J dropped 4; count of bases not matched to a gene: 7. CDR1 and CDR2 (germline): KGHSH, LQKENI.

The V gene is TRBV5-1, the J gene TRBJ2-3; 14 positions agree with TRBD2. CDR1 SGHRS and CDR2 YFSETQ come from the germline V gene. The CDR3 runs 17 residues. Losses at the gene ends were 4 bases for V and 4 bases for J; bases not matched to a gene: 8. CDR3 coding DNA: TGCGCCAGCAGCCCCGAAGGGACTAGCGGGAGTGCAGATACGCAGTATTTT. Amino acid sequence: CASSPEGTSGSADTQYF.

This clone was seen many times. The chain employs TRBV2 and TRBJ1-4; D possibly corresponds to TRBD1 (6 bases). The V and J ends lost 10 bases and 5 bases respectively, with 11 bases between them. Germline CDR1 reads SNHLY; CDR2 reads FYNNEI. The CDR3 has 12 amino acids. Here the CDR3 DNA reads TGTGCCATACAGGGTTCCAATGAAAAACTGTTTTTT. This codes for CAIQGSNEKLFF. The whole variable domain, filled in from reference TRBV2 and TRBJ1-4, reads EPEVTQTPSHQVTQMGQEVILRCVPISNHLYFYWYRQILGQKVEFLVSFYNNEISEKSEIFDDQFSVERPDGSNFTLKIRSTKLEDSAMYFCAIQGSNEKLFFGSGTQLSVL.

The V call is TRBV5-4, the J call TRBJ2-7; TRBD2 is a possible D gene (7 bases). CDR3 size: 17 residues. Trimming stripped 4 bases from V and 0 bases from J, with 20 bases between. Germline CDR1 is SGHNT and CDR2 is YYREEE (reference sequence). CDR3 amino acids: CASSPRGGGRSSYEQYF. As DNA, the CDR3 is TGTGCCAGCAGCCCGAGGGGGGGAGGGAGGAGCTCCTACGAGCAGTACTTC. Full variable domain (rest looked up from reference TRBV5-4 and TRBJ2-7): ETGVTQSPTHLIKTRGQQVTLRCSSQSGHNTVSWYQQALGQGPQFIFQYYREEENGRGNFPPRFSGLQFPNYSSELNVNALELDDSALYLCASSPRGGGRSSYEQYFGPGTRLTVT.

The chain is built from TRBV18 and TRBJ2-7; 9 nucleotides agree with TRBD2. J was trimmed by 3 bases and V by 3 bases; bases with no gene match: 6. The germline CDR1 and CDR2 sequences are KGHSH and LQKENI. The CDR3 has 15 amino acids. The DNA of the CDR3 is TGTGCCAGCTCACCTAGCGGGGGTGCGGGCTACGAGCAGTACTTC. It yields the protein CASSPSGGAGYEQYF.

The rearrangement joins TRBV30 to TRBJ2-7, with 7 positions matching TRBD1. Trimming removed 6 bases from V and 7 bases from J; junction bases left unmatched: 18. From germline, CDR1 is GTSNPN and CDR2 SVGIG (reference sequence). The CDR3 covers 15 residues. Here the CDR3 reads CACENRGGRSWEQYF. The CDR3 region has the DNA TGTGCCTGCGAGAACAGGGGCGGTCGTTCCTGGGAGCAGTACTTC.

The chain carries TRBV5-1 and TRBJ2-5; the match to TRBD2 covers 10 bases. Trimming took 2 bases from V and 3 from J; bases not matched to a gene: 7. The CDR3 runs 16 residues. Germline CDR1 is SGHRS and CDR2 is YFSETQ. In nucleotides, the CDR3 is TGCGCCAGCAGCTTACGGTCTAGCGGGGGTGAAGAGACCCAGTACTTC. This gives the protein CASSLRSSGGEETQYF.

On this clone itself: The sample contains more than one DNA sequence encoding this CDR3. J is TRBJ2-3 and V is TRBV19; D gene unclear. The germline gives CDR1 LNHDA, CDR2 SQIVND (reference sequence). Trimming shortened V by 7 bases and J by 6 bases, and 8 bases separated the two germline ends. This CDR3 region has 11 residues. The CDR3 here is CASNLGDTQYF. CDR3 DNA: TGTGCCAGTAATCTAGGGGATACGCAGTATTTT.

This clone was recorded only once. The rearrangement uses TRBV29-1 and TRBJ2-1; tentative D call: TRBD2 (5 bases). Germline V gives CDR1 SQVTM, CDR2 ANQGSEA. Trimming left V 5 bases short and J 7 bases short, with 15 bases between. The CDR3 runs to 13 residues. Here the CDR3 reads CSVSGGFRNEQFF. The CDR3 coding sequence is TGCAGCGTTTCCGGCGGGTTTAGGAATGAGCAGTTCTTC.

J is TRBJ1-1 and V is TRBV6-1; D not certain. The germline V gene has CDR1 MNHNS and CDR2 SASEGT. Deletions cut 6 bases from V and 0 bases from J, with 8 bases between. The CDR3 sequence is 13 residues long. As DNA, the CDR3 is TGTGCCAGCAGGGTAGCTATGAACACTGAAGCTTTCTTT. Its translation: CASRVAMNTEAFF.

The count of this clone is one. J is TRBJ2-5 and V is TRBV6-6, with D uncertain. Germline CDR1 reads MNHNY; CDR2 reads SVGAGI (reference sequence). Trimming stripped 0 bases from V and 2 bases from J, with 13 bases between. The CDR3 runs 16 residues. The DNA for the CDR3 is TGTGCCAGCAGTTACTCTGTGGGCCGAGGACAAGAGACCCAGTACTTC. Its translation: CASSYSVGRGQETQYF.

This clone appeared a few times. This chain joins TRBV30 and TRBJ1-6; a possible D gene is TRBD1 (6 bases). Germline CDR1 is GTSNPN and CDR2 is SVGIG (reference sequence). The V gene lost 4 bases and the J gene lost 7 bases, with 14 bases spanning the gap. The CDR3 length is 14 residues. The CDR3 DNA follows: TGTGCCTGGAAATCACAGGGTACAAATTCACCCCTCCACTTT. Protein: CAWKSQGTNSPLHF.

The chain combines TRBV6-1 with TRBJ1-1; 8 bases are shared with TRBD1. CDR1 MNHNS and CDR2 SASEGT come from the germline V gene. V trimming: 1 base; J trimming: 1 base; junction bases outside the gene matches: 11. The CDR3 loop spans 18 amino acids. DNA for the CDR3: TGTGCCAGCAGTGAAGTTGCTTGGGGAGGACAGGGGAACACTGAAGCTTTCTTT. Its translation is CASSEVAWGGQGNTEAFF.

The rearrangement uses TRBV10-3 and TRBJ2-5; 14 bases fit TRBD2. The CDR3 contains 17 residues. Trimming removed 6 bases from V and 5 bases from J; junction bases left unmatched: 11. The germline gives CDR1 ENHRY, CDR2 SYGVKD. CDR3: CAISPGTSGGEDETQYF. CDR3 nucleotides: TGTGCCATCAGCCCGGGGACTAGCGGGGGCGAAGATGAGACCCAGTACTTC.

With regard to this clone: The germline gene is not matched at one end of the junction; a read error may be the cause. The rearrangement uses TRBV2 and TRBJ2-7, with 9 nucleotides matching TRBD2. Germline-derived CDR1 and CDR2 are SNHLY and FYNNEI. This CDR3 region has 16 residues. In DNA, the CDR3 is TGTGTCAGCAGTGAAGCGCCGCGGGGGGGGCGGAGCGAGCAGTACTTC. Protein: CVSSEAPRGGRSEQYF.

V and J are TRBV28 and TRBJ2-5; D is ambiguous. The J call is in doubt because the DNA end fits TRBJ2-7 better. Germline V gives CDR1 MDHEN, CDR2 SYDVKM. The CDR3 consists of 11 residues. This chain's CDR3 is CASSQSYEQYF. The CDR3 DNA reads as TGTGCCAGCAGTCAATCCTACGAGCAGTACTTC.

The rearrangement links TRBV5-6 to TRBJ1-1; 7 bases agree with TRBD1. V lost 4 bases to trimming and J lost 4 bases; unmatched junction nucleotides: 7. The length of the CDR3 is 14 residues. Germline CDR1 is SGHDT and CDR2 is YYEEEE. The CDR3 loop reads CASSREGASTEAFF. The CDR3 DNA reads TGTGCCAGCAGCCGGGAGGGGGCGAGCACTGAAGCTTTCTTT. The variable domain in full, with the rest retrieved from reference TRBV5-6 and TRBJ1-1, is DAGVTQSPTHLIKTRGQQVTLRCSPKSGHDTVSWYQQALGQGPQFIFQYYEEEERQRGNFPDRFSGHQFPNYSSELNVNALLLGDSALYLCASSREGASTEAFFGQGTRLTVV.

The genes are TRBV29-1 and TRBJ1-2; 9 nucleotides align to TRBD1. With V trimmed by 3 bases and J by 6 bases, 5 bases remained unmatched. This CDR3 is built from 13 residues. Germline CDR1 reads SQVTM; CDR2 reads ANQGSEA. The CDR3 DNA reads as TGCAGCGTTGAGCCTACAGGGGGCGATGGCTACACCTTC. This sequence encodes CSVEPTGGDGYTF.

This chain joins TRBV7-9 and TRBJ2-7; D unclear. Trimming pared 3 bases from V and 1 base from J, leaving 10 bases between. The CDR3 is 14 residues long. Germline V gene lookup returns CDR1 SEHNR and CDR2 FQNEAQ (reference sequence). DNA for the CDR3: TGTGCCAGCAGCTTCGGACCTCGGTCCTACGAGCAGTACTTC. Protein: CASSFGPRSYEQYF.

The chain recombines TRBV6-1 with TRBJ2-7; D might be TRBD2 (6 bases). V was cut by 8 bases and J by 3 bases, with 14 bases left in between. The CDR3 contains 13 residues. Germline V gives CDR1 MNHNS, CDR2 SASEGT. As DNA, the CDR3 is TGTGCCAGCGCCTGGGAGGTCCTCTACGAGCAGTACTTC. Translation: CASAWEVLYEQYF.

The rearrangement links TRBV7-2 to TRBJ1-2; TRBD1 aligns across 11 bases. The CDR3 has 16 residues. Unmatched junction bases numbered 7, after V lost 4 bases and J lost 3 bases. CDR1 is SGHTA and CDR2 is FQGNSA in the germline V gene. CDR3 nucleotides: TGTGCCAGCAGCTCGACACCGGGACAGGGGGACTATGGCTACACCTTC. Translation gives CASSSTPGQGDYGYTF.

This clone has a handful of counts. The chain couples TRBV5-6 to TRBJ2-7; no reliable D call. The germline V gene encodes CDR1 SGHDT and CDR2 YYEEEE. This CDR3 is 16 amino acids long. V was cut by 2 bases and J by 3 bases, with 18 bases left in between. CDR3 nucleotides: TGTGCCAGCAGCTTTGATGGGCTTGCCAGAGGCTACGAGCAGTACTTC. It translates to CASSFDGLARGYEQYF.